Presented here are 15 T cell receptor beta chains from one specimen sequenced in a study of human T cells and chemical hapten exposure. This sample's time point: patch test 1, 2 weeks after DPC sensitization. Stated treatment: therapeutic diphenylcyclopropenone sensitization with weekly scalp DPC. MiXCR was run by TCRdb on the RACE reads, yielding one entry per CDR3 protein. Seen here are approximately 340,000 distinct CDR3 sequences, roughly 6.9% observed once, and the top ten hold 8.4%. This specimen was whole blood, taken in connection with sensitization to the hapten diphenylcyclopropenone (DPC). The receptors shown here come from a woman between 18 and 29 years old with alopecia areata. Some clones in this sample may be carry-over from other donors' samples.

This clonotype came up a few times. The chain joins TRBV20-1 to TRBJ1-1; 7 bases align to TRBD1. The CDR3 has 13 residues. CDR1 DFQATT and CDR2 SNEGSKA come from the germline V gene (reference sequence). Trimming took 2 bases from V and 7 from J; bases not matched to a gene: 7. CDR3 amino acids: CSARFEGAREAFF. The CDR3 DNA follows: TGCAGTGCTAGATTCGAGGGGGCCCGTGAAGCTTTCTTT.

This clonotype has only a few counts. This sequence joins TRBV28 and TRBJ1-5, with D uncertain. Deletions cut 6 bases from V and 5 bases from J, with 11 bases between. The CDR3 spans 13 residues. Germline CDR1 is MDHEN and CDR2 is SYDVKM. CDR3 DNA: TGTGCCAGCAGGCTAGTCTTAGATCAGCCCCAGCATTTT. Its translation: CASRLVLDQPQHF. Supplemented by reference TRBV28 and TRBJ1-5, the full variable domain reads DVKVTQSSRYLVKRTGEKVFLECVQDMDHENMFWYRQDPGLGLRLIYFSYDVKMKEKGDIPEGYSVSREKKERFSLILESASTNQTSMYLCASRLVLDQPQHFGDGTRLSIL.

This clonotype showed up just a few times. V usage is TRBV9 and J usage is TRBJ2-2; possible D gene TRBD2, 6 bases. The CDR3 is 16 residues long. The germline V gene has CDR1 SGDLS and CDR2 YYNGEE. V was pared by 0 bases and J by 4 bases, with 13 bases between. This CDR3 is CASSVDGGDPTGELFF. The CDR3 DNA follows: TGTGCCAGCAGCGTAGACGGGGGAGACCCCACCGGGGAGCTGTTTTTT.

This clonotype turned up a few times. The chain combines TRBV12-3 or TRBV12-4 with TRBJ2-3; TRBD1 matches 9 bases. Unmatched junction bases numbered 3, after V lost 3 bases and J lost 2 bases. The CDR3 length is 15 residues. For the CDR3, the DNA is TGTGCCAGCAGTTTTGGACAGGGGTACACAGATACGCAGTATTTT. Its translation is CASSFGQGYTDTQYF.

There are a few counts of this clonotype. This chain uses TRBV12-3 or TRBV12-4 with TRBJ2-3, with 14 bases matching TRBD2. V lost 6 bases and J lost 3; bases outside the gene matches: 2. This CDR3 is built from 15 residues. DNA for the CDR3: TGTGCCAGCAGGGGGACTAGCGGGGGTACAGATACGCAGTATTTT. Protein: CASRGTSGGTDTQYF.

This clonotype has more than one count but fewer than ten. V gene TRBV7-6 combines with J gene TRBJ2-3, with 8 bases fitting TRBD1. Germline CDR1 is SGHVS and CDR2 is FNYEAQ. The CDR3 spans 15 residues. V shed 5 bases and J 2 bases; nucleotides not matched to a gene: 6. CDR3 DNA sequence: TGTGCCAGCAGCCAACCGGGACAGGACACAGATACGCAGTATTTT. Translation: CASSQPGQDTDTQYF.

This clonotype was recorded at least ten times. This chain joins TRBV20-1 and TRBJ2-5; D gene unclear. This CDR3 contains 13 residues. Per the germline V gene, CDR1 is DFQATT and CDR2 is SNEGSKA (reference sequence). V shed 1 base and J shed 0 bases, with 6 bases lying between them. Written as DNA, the CDR3 is TGCAGTGCTAGAGCGGGCAACCAAGAGACCCAGTACTTC. This codes for CSARAGNQETQYF.

The rearrangement links TRBV7-6 to TRBJ1-2, with a tentative D call TRBD1 (6 bases). CDR1 and CDR2 (germline): SGHVS, FNYEAQ. Trimming pared 2 bases from V and 8 bases from J, leaving 12 bases between. The CDR3 spans 13 residues. The DNA for the CDR3 is TGTGCCAGCAGCTTACCAGAAGGGGGAGGCTACACCTTC. Its protein is CASSLPEGGGYTF.

At least ten counts were recorded for this clonotype. The rearrangement links TRBV28 to TRBJ2-7; D is unresolved. From germline, CDR1 is MDHEN and CDR2 SYDVKM. With 4 bases removed from V and 0 bases from J, the gap between germline ends came to 4 bases. This CDR3 has 12 amino acids. In nucleotides, the CDR3 is TGTGCCAGCAGTTCACCCTCCTACGAGCAGTACTTC. It translates to CASSSPSYEQYF.

This clonotype was seen only a few times. The rearrangement uses TRBV19 and TRBJ1-3, with D uncertain. The germline V and J ends were trimmed by 7 bases and 0 bases, with 13 bases remaining between them. CDR1 is LNHDA and CDR2 is SQIVND in the germline V gene (reference sequence). The CDR3 is made up of 15 amino acids. The CDR3 protein is CASINRLRSGNTIYF. The CDR3 DNA reads TGTGCCAGTATCAACAGACTCCGCTCTGGAAACACCATATATTTT. Complete variable domain (other parts from reference TRBV19 and TRBJ1-3): DGGITQSPKYLFRKEGQNVTLSCEQNLNHDAMYWYRQDPGQGLRLIYYSQIVNDFQKGDIAEGYSVSREKKESFPLTVTSAQKNPTAFYLCASINRLRSGNTIYFGEGSWLTVV.

This chain links TRBV10-3 with TRBJ2-7; D gene unclear. The V end lost 0 bases, the J end lost 2 bases, and 11 bases lay between the germline ends. This CDR3 has 15 residues. Germline loops: CDR1 ENHRY, CDR2 SYGVKD. This CDR3 is CAISESRVPPYEQYF. CDR3 nucleotides: TGTGCCATCAGTGAGTCAAGGGTACCCCCCTACGAGCAGTACTTC.

This clonotype was counted many times. The rearrangement uses TRBV24-1 and TRBJ2-5; 7 bases line up with TRBD2. Germline CDR1 KGHDR, CDR2 SFDVKD. V lost 5 bases, J lost 5 bases, and 4 bases stayed unmatched. The CDR3 runs to 13 residues. In DNA form, the CDR3 reads TGTGCCACCAGTGTGGCGGGGGACGAGACCCAGTACTTC. Its protein product is CATSVAGDETQYF.

The genes are TRBV5-1 and TRBJ1-4; D call uncertain. V lost 0 bases and J lost 8, with 8 bases in between. This CDR3 has 13 amino acids. Germline CDR1 reads SGHRS; CDR2 reads YFSETQ. CDR3 in DNA: TGCGCCAGCAGCTTGGACCAAGTGGAAAAACTGTTTTTT. This sequence encodes CASSLDQVEKLFF.

The CDR3 loop reads CASRTGGHNYGYTF. CDR3 nucleotides: TGTGCCAGCAGAACGGGGGGTCATAACTATGGCTACACCTTC. The chain recombines TRBV6-5 with TRBJ1-2, with D tentatively TRBD1 (5 bases). Germline CDR1 reads MNHEY; CDR2 reads SVGAGI. The CDR3 totals 14 residues. Trimming stripped 6 bases from V and 1 base from J, with 12 bases between.

This clonotype was found a few times. J is TRBJ2-2 and V is TRBV5-5; D possibly corresponds to TRBD1 (6 bases). The V gene lost 4 bases and the J gene lost 2 bases, with 15 bases spanning the gap. Germline-derived CDR1 and CDR2 are SGHKS and YYEKEE (reference sequence). CDR3 length: 16 amino acids. As DNA, the CDR3 is TGTGCCAGCAGCAAAAGCCAGGGGCCTAACACCGGGGAGCTGTTTTTT. Translated, it gives CASSKSQGPNTGELFF.